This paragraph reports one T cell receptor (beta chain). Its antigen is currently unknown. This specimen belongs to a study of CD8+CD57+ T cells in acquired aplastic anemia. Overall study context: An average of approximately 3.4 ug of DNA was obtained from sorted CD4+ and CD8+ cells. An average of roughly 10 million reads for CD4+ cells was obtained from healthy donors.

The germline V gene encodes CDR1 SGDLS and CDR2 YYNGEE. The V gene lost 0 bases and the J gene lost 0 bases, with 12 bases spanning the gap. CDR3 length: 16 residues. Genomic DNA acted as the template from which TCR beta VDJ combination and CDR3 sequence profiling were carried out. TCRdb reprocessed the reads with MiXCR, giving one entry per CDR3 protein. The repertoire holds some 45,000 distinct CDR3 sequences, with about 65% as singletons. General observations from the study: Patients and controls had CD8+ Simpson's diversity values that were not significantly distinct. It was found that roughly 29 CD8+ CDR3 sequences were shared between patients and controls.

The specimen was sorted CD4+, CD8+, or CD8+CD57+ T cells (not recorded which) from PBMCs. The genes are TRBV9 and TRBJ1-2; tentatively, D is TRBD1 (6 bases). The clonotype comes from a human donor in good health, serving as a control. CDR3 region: CASSVVVGGPNYGYTF. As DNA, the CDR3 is TGTGCCAGCAGCGTAGTGGTTGGGGGGCCTAACTATGGCTACACCTTC.